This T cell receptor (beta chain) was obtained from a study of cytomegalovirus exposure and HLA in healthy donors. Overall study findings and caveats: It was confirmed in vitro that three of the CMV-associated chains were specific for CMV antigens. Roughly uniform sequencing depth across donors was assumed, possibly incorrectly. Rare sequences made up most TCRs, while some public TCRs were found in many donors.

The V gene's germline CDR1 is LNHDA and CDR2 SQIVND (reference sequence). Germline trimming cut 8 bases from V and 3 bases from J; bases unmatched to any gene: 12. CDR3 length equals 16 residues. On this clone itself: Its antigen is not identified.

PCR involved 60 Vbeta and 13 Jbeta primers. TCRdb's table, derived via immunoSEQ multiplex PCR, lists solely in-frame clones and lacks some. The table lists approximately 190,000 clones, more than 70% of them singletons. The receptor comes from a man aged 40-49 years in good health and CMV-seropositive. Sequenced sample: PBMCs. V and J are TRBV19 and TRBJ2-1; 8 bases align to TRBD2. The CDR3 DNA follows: TGTGCCAGTTCGGGCGAGCGGGAGAGCCTCTACAATGAGCAGTTCTTC. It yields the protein CASSGERESLYNEQFF.